This T cell receptor (beta chain) was recorded in a study of TIL therapy for anti-PD-1-resistant metastatic lung cancer. Study-wide context: Half of patients were current or former smokers.

This was the immunoSEQ v3 assay. Libraries were prepared by immunoSEQ multiplex PCR; TCRdb keeps only in-frame clonotypes and omits some of them. The repertoire includes more than 90,000 clones, about three fifths of them detected once, and 9.5% to 12% sits in the top ten. This clone showed up just a few times. Regarding time point: pre-treatment sample, taken before nivolumab and TIL therapy. The tumor samples were excised metastases, mostly pleural nodules or supraclavicular lymph nodes. V lost 2 bases to trimming and J lost 2 bases, with 7 bases between them. This CDR3 has 13 residues. CDR1 and CDR2 from the germline V gene are SGHTA and FQGNSA.

J is TRBJ2-7 and V is TRBV7-2; D is possibly TRBD2 (6 bases). The origin of this receptor is a person aged 25 to 80 with non-small cell lung cancer. The starting material was tumor tissue, obtained at baseline. This CDR3 reads CASSLPGAYEQYF. The CDR3 nucleotides read TGTGCCAGCAGCTTACCGGGGGCCTACGAGCAGTACTTC.